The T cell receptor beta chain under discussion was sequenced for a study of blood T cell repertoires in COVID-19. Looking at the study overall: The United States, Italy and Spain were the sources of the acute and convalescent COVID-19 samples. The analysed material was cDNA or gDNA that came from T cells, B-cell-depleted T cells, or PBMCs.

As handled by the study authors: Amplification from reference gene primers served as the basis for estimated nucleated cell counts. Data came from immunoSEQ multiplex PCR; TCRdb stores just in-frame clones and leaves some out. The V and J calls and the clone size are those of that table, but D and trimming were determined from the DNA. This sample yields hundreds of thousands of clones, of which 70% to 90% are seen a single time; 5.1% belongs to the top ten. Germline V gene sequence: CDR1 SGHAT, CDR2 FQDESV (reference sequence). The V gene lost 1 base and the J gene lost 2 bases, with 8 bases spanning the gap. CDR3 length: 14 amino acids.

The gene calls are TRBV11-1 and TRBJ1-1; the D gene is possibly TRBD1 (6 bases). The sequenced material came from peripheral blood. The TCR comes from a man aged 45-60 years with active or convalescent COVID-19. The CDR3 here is CASSLGGQNTEAFF. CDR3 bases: TGTGCCAGCAGCTTAGGGGGACAAAACACTGAAGCTTTCTTT.